These T cell receptor beta chains were read from a single sample in a study of T-cell reconstitution after alpha-beta-depleted transplantation in children. Using its own MiXCR run on the PCR reads, TCRdb lists one record per CDR3 protein. The sample includes about 90,000 distinct CDR3 sequences, roughly 15% seen only once; the top ten take about 19%. The sample was PBMCs, mostly from graft donor cells, taken 180 days after TCRalphabeta/CD19-depleted stem cell transplant. These TCRs come from a male patient between 2 and 15 years old who had a stem cell transplant for acute lymphoblastic leukemia, so the T cells may come from the graft donor. The CDR3 runs from the conserved cysteine through the conserved F or W. The order of the fields is V gene, J gene, CDR3 protein.

V: TRBV7-2; J: TRBJ2-5; CDR3: CASSLKQGGTTQYF
V: TRBV5-1; J: TRBJ2-7; CDR3: CASSFLSGGTYEQYF
V: TRBV7-2; J: TRBJ2-5; CDR3: CASSQGGGPTQETQYF
V: TRBV10-1; J: TRBJ2-3; CDR3: CASSESLHPRGDTQYF
V: TRBV25-1; J: TRBJ1-5; CDR3: CASSEGDYQPQHF
V: TRBV6-5; J: TRBJ2-7; CDR3: CASSRPQGADVYEQYF
V: TRBV7-9; J: TRBJ1-2; CDR3: CASSSQGKTYGYTF
V: TRBV5-1; J: TRBJ2-3; CDR3: CASSSRGGETADTQYF
V: TRBV24-1; J: TRBJ2-7; CDR3: CATSAGQGYEQYF
V: TRBV6-1; J: TRBJ1-1; CDR3: CASPTDRASPTEAFF
V: TRBV28; J: TRBJ1-1; CDR3: CGVRDTEAFF
V: TRBV20-1; J: TRBJ1-5; CDR3: CSARDARDQPQHF
V: TRBV7-7; J: TRBJ2-6; CDR3: CASSKGEGGANVLTF
V: TRBV5-1; J: TRBJ2-7; CDR3: CASSLAGNSYEQYF
V: TRBV20-1; J: TRBJ2-2; CDR3: CSATPQGSNTGELFF
V: TRBV7-9; J: TRBJ2-3; CDR3: CASSLFSDTQYF
V: TRBV12-3/TRBV12-4; J: TRBJ2-2; CDR3: CAIQTGAGGRYGELFF
V: TRBV15; J: TRBJ2-3; CDR3: CATSRGTAQYF